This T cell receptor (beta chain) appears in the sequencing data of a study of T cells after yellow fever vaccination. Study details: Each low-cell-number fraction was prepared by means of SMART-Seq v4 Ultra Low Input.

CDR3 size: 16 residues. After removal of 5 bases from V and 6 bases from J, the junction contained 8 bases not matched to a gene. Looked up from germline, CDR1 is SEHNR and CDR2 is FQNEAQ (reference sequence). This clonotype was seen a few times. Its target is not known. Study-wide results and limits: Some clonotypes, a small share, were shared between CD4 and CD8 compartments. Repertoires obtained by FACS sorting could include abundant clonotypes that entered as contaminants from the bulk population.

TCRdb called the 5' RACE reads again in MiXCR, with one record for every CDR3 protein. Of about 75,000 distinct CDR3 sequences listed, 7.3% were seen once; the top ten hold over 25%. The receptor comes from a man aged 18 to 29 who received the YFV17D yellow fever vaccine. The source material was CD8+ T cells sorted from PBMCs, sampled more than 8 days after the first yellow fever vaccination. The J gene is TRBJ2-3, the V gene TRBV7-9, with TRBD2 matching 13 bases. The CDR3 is CASSLWTSGGRDTQYF. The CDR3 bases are TGTGCCAGCAGCCTATGGACTAGCGGGGGCCGGGATACGCAGTATTTT.